These 11 T cell receptor beta chains came from one sample sequenced in a study of blood T cell repertoires in COVID-19. Repertoires were generated with immunoSEQ multiplex PCR, while TCRdb's copy carries only in-frame clones and drops some. The sample has approximately 150,000 clones, under 90% seen once. The sequencing input was peripheral blood. The receptors shown here come from a woman of 80 years or more with acute or convalescent COVID-19.

This sequence joins TRBV18 and TRBJ1-5; possible D gene TRBD1, 5 bases. CDR1 is KGHSH and CDR2 is LQKENI in the germline V gene. V was pared by 6 bases and J by 3 bases, with 12 bases between. The CDR3 spans 14 residues. The CDR3 region is CASSQGLSNQPQHF. As DNA, the CDR3 is TGTGCCAGCTCCCAGGGCCTTTCCAATCAGCCCCAGCATTTT.

The genes are TRBV18 and TRBJ2-1; a weak D match, TRBD1 (6 bases). Germline assignment: CDR1 KGHSH and CDR2 LQKENI. The CDR3 runs 16 residues. With 6 bases removed from V and 3 bases from J, the gap between germline ends came to 18 bases. The CDR3 sequence: CASSSLGQLVYNEQFF. Written as DNA, the CDR3 is TGTGCCAGCTCGTCATTGGGACAACTGGTCTACAATGAGCAGTTCTTC.

The V call is TRBV13, the J call TRBJ2-3, with 7 bases aligning to TRBD2. CDR1 is PRHDT and CDR2 is FYEKMQ in the germline V gene (reference sequence). This CDR3 region has 18 residues. The V gene end was trimmed by 1 base and the J gene end by 3 bases; junction bases not matched to a gene: 13. CDR3 DNA sequence: TGTGCCAGCAGCTTAGAAGGGGTAGCCTCGGGAGGTACAGATACGCAGTATTTT. The encoded protein is CASSLEGVASGGTDTQYF.

The genes are TRBV5-6 and TRBJ1-1, with a tentative D call TRBD1 (6 bases). The CDR3 sequence is 15 residues long. CDR1 and CDR2 from the germline V gene are SGHDT and YYEEEE. Trimming left V 0 bases short and J 4 bases short, with 13 bases between. The CDR3 DNA sequence: TGTGCCAGCAGCTTGGTTGGGGGCCCGGCCACTGAAGCTTTCTTT. Amino acids: CASSLVGGPATEAFF.

The CDR3 region is CASSSNSGGTEAFF. CDR3 nucleotide sequence: TGCGCCAGCAGCTCCAACTCAGGGGGCACTGAAGCTTTCTTT. The chain couples TRBV4-3 to TRBJ1-1; TRBD1 agrees at 7 bases. CDR1 and CDR2 (germline): LGHNA, YSLEER. The CDR3 extends over 14 amino acids. The ends lost 5 bases at V and 4 bases at J; junction bases unmatched: 7.

J is TRBJ2-3 and V is TRBV19; D might be TRBD2 (6 bases). The germline CDR1 and CDR2 sequences are LNHDA and SQIVND (reference sequence). V was pared by 8 bases and J by 0 bases, with 6 bases between. This CDR3 has 12 amino acids. CDR3 in amino acids: CASAGSTDTQYF. CDR3 sequence (DNA): TGTGCCAGTGCGGGGAGCACAGATACGCAGTATTTT.

The chain couples TRBV30 to TRBJ1-3; 7 bases are a match to TRBD1. V lost 4 bases to trimming and J lost 4 bases; unmatched junction nucleotides: 1. Looked up from germline, CDR1 is GTSNPN and CDR2 is SVGIG (reference sequence). This CDR3 is built from 12 residues. CDR3 loop: CAWTDRGNTIYF. CDR3 sequence (DNA): TGTGCCTGGACGGACAGGGGAAACACCATATATTTT.

V is TRBV21-1 and J is TRBJ2-7; the table names TRBD2, a call not compared with the DNA. TRBV21-1 corresponds to a pseudogene. CDR3 length: 15 amino acids. CDR3: CASSKWSGIPYEQYF. DNA of the CDR3: TGTGCCAGCAGCAAATGGAGCGGGATCCCCTACGAGCAGTACTTC.

CDR3 DNA: TGTGCCAGCCAGCCTCTGGGGGGGAACATAATTCAGTACTTC. Its protein product is CASQPLGGNIIQYF. This chain connects TRBV7-2 to TRBJ2-4; 7 bases fit TRBD2. The CDR3 consists of 14 residues. V shed 8 bases, J shed 10 bases, and the junction held 14 bases outside the gene matches. Germline V gene data show CDR1 as SGHTA and CDR2 as FQGNSA.

The chain has TRBV21-1 and TRBJ2-7; the DNA was not compared with TRBD2, the D call given in the table. TRBV21-1 is tagged as a pseudogene. CDR3 length: 11 residues. CDR3 residues: CASSKDSEQYF. In nucleotides, the CDR3 is TGTGCCAGCAGCAAAGACTCCGAGCAGTACTTC.

V is TRBV7-9 and J is TRBJ1-1; maybe TRBD1 (5 bases). The CDR3 is made up of 16 amino acids. The germline V gene has CDR1 SEHNR and CDR2 FQNEAQ (reference sequence). V was pared by 2 bases and J by 7 bases, with 20 bases between. CDR3 sequence (DNA): TGTGCCAGCAGCTTAAGGAACGGCGGGGCCGAGGGTGAAGCTTTCTTT. Translated, it gives CASSLRNGGAEGEAFF.